This record concerns one TCR delta chain sequence. The antigen is undetermined. Thymocytes were sorted as CD3+ TCRVdelta1+ TCRVdelta2- after alphabeta T cell depletion. The entry originates in a study of Vδ1+ human thymocytes. The template was reverse-transcribed extracted RNA. The CDR3 regions were amplified by multiplex PCR from V-gene primers to a constant-region primer. TCRdb fed the multiplex PCR reads into CATT to redo clone calling. The sample includes about 75,000 delta-chain clones, about 30% of them seen just once. Broader study findings: Thymic TRG and TRD repertoires appeared highly polyclonal. The authors advised highly purified populations and single-cell validation.

Germline CDR1 and CDR2: TSWWSYY and QGS. Trimming removed 2 bases from V and 0 bases from J, with 22 bases in between. The CDR3 is 19 amino acids. This receptor was identified in a boy less than two years old who had congenital heart surgery. Source material: Vdelta1+ gamma-delta thymocytes from the thymus. The subset here: FACS-sorted CD3+ TCRalphabeta- TCRVdelta1+ TCRVdelta2- thymocytes. This chain uses TRDV1 with TRDJ1; no clear D gene. CDR3 nucleotides: TGTGCTCTTGGGGAAAAGAAGCATCCAAGACCCCCCTACACCGATAAACTCATCTTT. Amino acid sequence: CALGEKKHPRPPYTDKLIF.